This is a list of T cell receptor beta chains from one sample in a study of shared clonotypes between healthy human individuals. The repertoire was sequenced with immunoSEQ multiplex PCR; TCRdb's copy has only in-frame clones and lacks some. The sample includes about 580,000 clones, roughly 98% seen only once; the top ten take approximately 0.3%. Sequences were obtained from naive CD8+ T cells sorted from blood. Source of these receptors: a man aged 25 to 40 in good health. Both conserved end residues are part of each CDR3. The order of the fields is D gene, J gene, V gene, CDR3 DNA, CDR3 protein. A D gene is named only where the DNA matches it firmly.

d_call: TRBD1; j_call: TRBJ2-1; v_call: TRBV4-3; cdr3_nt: TGCGCCAGCAGCCCCGGGACAGGGGCTTTGAATGAGCAGTTCTTC; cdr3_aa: CASSPGTGALNEQFF
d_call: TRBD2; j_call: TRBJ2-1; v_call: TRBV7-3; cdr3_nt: TGTGCCAGCAGCTCACGCGGGACTAGCGGTAACAATGAGCAGTTCTTC; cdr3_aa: CASSSRGTSGNNEQFF
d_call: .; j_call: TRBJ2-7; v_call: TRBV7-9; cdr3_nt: TGTGCCAGCAGCCCAACCTCAACCGGCTACGAGCAGTACTTC; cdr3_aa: CASSPTSTGYEQYF
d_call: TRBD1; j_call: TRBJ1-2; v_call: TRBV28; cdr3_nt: TGTGCCAGCAGAATGAGGACAGGCCGATATGGCTACACCTTC; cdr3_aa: CASRMRTGRYGYTF
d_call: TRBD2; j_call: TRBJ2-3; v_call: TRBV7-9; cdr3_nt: TGTGCCAGCAGCCCGTGGGACCTAGCGGGAGGGTTCGGAGATACGCAGTATTTT; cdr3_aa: CASSPWDLAGGFGDTQYF
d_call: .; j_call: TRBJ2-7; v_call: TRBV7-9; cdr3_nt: TGTGCCAGCCTGGACAGTCCTACCTACGAGCAGTACTTC; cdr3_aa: CASLDSPTYEQYF
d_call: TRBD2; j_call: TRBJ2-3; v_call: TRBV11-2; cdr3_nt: TGTGCCAGCAGCTTTTCCCACGGGACTAGCGGGTCAGATACGCAGTATTTT; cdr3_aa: CASSFSHGTSGSDTQYF
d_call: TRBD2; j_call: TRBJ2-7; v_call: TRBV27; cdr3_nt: TGTGCCAGCAGTTTAAGGGGACTAGCGGGAGGTTCTGCCTACGAGCAGTACTTC; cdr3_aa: CASSLRGLAGGSAYEQYF
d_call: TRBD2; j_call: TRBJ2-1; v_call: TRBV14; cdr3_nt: TGTGCCAGCAGCGCGCTAGCGGGAGACTACAATGAGCAGTTCTTC; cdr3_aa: CASSALAGDYNEQFF
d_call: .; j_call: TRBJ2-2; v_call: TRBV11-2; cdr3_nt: TGTGCCAGCAACCAACTCAGGGAAGGGGACCGCGGGGAGCTGTTTTTT; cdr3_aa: CASNQLREGDRGELFF
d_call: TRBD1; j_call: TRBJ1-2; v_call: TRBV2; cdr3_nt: TGTGCCAGCGGACCCCAGGGGGTGTTTGCCTATGGCTACACCTTC; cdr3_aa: CASGPQGVFAYGYTF